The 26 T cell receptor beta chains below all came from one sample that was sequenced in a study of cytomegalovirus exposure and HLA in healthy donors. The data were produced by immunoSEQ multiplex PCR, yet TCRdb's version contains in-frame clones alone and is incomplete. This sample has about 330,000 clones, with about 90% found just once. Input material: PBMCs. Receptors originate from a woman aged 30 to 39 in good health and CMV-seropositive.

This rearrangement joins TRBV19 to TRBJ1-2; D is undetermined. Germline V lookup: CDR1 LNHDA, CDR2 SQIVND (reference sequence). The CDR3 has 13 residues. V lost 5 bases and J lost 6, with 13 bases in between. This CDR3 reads CASSLHGPDGYTF. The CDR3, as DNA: TGTGCCAGTAGTCTCCACGGGCCAGATGGCTACACCTTC.

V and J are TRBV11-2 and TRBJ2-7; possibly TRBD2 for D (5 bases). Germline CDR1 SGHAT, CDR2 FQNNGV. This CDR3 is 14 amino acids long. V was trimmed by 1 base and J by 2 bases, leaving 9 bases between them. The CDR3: CASSLARVPYEQYF. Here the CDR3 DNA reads TGTGCCAGCAGCTTAGCGAGGGTCCCCTACGAGCAGTACTTC.

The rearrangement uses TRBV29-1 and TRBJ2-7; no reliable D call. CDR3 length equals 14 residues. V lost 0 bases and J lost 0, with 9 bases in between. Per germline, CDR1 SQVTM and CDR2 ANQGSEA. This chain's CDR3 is CSVEDPQDSYEQYF. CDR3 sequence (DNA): TGCAGCGTTGAAGATCCTCAGGACTCCTACGAGCAGTACTTC.

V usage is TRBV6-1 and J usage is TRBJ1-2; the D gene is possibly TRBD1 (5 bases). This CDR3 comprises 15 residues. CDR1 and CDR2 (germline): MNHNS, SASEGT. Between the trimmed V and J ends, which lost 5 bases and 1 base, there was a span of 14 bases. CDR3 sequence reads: CASSPRVDSNYGYTF. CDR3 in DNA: TGTGCCAGCAGTCCCCGCGTAGACAGTAACTATGGCTACACCTTC.

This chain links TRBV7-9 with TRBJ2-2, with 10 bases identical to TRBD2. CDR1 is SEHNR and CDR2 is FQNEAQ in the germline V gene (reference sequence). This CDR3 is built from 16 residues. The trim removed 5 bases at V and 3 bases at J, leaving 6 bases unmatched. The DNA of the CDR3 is TGTGCCAGCAGCCCCCTAGCGGGAGTGGACACCGGGGAGCTGTTTTTT. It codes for CASSPLAGVDTGELFF.

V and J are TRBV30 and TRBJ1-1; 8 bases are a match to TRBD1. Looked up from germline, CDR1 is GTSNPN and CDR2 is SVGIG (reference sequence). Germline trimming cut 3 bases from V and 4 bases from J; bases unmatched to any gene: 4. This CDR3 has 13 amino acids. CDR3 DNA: TGTGCCTGGAGACCCGACAGGGGCACTGAAGCTTTCTTT. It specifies CAWRPDRGTEAFF.

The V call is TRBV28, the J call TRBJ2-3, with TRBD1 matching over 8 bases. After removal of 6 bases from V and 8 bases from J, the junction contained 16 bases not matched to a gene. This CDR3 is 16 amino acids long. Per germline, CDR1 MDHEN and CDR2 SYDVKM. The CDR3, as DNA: TGTGCCAGCAGCCGAGACAGGGGTGGAGGGGCCGGTACGCAGTATTTT. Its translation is CASSRDRGGGAGTQYF.

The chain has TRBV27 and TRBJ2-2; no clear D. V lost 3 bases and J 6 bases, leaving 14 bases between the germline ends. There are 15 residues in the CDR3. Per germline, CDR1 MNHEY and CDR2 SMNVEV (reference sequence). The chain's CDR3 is CASSLVPLRAGELFF. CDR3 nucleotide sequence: TGTGCCAGCAGTTTGGTCCCCCTTAGGGCCGGGGAGCTGTTTTTT.

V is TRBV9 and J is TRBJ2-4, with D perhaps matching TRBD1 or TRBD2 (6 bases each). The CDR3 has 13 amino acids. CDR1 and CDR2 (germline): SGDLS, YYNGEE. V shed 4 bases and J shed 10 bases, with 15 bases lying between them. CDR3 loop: CASSSQGLDIQYF. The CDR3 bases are TGTGCCAGCAGCTCACAGGGACTTGATATTCAGTACTTC.

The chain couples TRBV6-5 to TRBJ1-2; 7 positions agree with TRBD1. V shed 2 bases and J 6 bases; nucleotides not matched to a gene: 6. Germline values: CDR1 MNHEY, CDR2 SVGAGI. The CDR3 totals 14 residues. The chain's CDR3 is CASSYRGQQDGYTF. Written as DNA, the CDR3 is TGTGCCAGCAGTTACAGGGGGCAGCAGGATGGCTACACCTTC.

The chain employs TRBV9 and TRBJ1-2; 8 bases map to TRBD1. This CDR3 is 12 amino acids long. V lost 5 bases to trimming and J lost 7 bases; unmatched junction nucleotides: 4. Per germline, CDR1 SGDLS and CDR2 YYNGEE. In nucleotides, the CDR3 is TGTGCCAGCAGGGACAGGGTCGCTGGCTACACCTTC. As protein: CASRDRVAGYTF.

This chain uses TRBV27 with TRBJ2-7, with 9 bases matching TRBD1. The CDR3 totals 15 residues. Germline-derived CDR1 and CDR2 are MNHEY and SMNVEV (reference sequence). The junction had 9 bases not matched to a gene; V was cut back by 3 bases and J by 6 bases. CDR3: CASSFAGQGIREQYF. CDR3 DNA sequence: TGTGCCAGCAGTTTTGCGGGACAGGGAATCCGCGAGCAGTACTTC.

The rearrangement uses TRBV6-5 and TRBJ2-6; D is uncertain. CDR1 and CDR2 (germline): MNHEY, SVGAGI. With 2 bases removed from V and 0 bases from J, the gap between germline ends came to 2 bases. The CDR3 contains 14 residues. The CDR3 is CASSYNSGANVLTF. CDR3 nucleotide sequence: TGTGCCAGCAGTTACAACTCTGGGGCCAACGTCCTGACTTTC.

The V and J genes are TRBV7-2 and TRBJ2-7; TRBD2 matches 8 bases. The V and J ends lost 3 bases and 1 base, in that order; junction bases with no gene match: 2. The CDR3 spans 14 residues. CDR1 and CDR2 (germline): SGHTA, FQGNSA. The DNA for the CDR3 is TGTGCCAGCAGCTTTACTAGCGGTTCCTACGAGCAGTACTTC. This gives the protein CASSFTSGSYEQYF.

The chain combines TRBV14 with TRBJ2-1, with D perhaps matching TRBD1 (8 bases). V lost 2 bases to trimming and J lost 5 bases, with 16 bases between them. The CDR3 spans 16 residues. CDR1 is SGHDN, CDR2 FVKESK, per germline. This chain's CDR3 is CASSQWRQGTNNEQFF. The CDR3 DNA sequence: TGTGCCAGCAGCCAATGGAGACAGGGGACTAACAATGAGCAGTTCTTC.

The CDR3 sequence is CASSLSSFGYTF. DNA of the CDR3: TGTGCCAGCAGTTTATCCAGTTTCGGCTACACCTTC. This chain uses TRBV28 with TRBJ1-2, with D uncertain. V shed 1 base and J shed 8 bases, with 8 bases lying between them. In germline, CDR1 is MDHEN, CDR2 SYDVKM. The CDR3 sequence is 12 residues long.

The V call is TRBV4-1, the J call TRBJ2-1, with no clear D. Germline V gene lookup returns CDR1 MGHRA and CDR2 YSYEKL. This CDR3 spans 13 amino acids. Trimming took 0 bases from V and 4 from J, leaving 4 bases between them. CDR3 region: CASSQDLYNEQFF. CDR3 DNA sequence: TGCGCCAGCAGCCAAGACCTGTACAATGAGCAGTTCTTC.

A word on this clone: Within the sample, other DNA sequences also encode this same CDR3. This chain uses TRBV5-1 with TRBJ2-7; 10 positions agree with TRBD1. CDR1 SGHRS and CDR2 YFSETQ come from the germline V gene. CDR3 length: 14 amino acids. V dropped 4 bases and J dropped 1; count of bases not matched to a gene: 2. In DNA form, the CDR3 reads TGCGCCAGCAGCCTGGACAGGGGGTCCTACGAGCAGTACTTC. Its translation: CASSLDRGSYEQYF. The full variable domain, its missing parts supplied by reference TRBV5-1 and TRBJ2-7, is KAGVTQTPRYLIKTRGQQVTLSCSPISGHRSVSWYQQTPGQGLQFLFEYFSETQRNKGNFPGRFSGRQFSNSRSEMNVSTLELGDSALYLCASSLDRGSYEQYFGPGTRLTVT.

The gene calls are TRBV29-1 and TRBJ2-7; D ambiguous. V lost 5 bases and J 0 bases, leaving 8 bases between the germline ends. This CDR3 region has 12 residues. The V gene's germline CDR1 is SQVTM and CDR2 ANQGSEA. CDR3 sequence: CSVQPGSYEQYF. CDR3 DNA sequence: TGCAGCGTTCAGCCGGGCTCCTACGAGCAGTACTTC.

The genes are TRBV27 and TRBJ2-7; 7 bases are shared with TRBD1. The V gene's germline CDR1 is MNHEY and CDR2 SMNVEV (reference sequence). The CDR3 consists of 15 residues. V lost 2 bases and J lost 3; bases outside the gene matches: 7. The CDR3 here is CASSLQGTAYYEQYF. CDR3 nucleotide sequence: TGTGCCAGCAGTTTACAAGGGACAGCTTACTACGAGCAGTACTTC.

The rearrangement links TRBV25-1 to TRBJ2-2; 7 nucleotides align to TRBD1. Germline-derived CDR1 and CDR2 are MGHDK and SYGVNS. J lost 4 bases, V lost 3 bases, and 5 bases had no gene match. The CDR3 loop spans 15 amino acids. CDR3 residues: CASSEPTGPTGELFF. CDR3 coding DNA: TGTGCCAGCAGTGAGCCGACAGGGCCCACCGGGGAGCTGTTTTTT.

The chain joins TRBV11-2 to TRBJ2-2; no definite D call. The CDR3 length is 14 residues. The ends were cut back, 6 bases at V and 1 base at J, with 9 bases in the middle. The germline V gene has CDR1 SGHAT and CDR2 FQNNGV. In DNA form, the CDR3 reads TGTGCCAGCAGTAGTCTCCGGAACACCGGGGAGCTGTTTTTT. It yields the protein CASSSLRNTGELFF.

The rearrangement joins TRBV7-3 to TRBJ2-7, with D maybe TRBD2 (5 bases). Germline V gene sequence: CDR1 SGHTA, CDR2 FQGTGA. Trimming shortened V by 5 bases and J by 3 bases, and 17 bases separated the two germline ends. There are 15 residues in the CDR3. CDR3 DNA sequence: TGTGCCAGCAGCCCATCAATTAGCGAAGGCTACGAGCAGTACTTC. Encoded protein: CASSPSISEGYEQYF.

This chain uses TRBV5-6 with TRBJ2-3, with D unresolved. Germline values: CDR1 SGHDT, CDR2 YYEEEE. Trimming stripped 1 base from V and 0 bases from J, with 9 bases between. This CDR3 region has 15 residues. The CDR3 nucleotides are TGTGCCAGCAGCTTGAACGCCCTTAGCACAGATACGCAGTATTTT. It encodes CASSLNALSTDTQYF.

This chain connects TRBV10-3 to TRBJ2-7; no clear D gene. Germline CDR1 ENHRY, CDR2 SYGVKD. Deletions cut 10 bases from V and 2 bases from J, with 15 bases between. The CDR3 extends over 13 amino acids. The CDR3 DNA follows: TGTGCCAACTCCATCAGTAGAACCTACGAGCAGTACTTC. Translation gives CANSISRTYEQYF.

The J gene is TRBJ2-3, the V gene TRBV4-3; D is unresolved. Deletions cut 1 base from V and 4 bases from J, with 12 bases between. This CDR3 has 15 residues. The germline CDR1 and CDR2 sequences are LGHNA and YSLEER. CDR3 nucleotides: TGCGCCAGCAGCCAAGCCGCAGAGAGAGCAGATACGCAGTATTTT. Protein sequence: CASSQAAERADTQYF.